This T cell receptor (beta chain) was recorded in a study of preoperative IRX-2 immunotherapy in early breast cancer. Treatment noted: preoperative locoregional IRX-2 cytokine immunotherapy. Patients received preoperative, locoregional IRX-2 cytokine immunotherapy in a phase Ib study. Only in-frame clones appear in the TCRdb table, and some are missing; sequencing was by immunoSEQ multiplex PCR. The repertoire consists of fewer than 35,000 clones, with over 85% occurring once and the leading ten covering around 1.6%. The CDR3 is made up of 13 amino acids. V was trimmed by 6 bases and J by 8 bases, leaving 11 bases between them.

J is TRBJ1-6 and V is TRBV23-1; tentatively, D is TRBD1 (5 bases). TRBV23-1 is labeled an ORF, and its function is uncertain. The sequence derives from a human donor with breast cancer. The sample was tumor tissue, taken after IRX-2 immunotherapy. The CDR3 DNA reads TGCGCCAGCAGCTCACAGGCGGATTCACCCCTCCACTTT. It is translated as CASSSQADSPLHF.